This T cell receptor beta chain was documented in a study of T cell changes during pregnancy in multiple sclerosis. Assay: immunoSEQ multiplex PCR; the TCRdb copy retains only in-frame clones and omits some. The sample lists 90,000 to 120,000 clones; 85% to 95% were seen once. Germline V gene sequence: CDR1 MNHNS, CDR2 SASEGT. This CDR3 comprises 14 residues. The V end was cut by 6 bases, the J end by 5 bases, with 16 bases between. The chain links TRBV6-1 to TRBJ1-2, with a weak D call TRBD1 (6 bases). This specimen was peripheral blood, taken in the third trimester of pregnancy. This receptor was taken from a female donor in good health, enrolled as a control in a pregnancy study. The DNA of the CDR3 is TGTGCCAGCAGAGACAACGAGGGGGGGTATGGCTACACCTTC. It codes for CASRDNEGGYGYTF.